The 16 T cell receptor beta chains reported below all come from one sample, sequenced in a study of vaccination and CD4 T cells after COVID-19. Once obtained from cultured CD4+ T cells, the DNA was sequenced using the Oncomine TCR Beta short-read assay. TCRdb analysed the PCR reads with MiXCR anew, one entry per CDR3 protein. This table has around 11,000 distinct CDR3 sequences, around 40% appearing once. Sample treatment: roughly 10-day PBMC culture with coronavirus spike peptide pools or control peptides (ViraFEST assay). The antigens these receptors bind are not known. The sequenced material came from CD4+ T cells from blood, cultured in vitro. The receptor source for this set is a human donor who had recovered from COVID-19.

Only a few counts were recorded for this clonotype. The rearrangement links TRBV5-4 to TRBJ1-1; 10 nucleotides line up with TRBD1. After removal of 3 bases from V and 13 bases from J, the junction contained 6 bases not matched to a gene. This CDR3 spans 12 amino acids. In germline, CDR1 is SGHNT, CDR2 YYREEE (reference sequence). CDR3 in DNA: TGTGCCAGCAGCTCGGACAGGGGGGGCGTTTTCTTT. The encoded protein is CASSSDRGGVFF.

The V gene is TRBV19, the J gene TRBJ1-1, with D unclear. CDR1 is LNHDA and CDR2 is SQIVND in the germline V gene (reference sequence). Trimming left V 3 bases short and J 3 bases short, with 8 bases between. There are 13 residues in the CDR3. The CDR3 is CASSISTHTEAFF. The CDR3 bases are TGTGCCAGTAGTATTTCCACGCACACTGAAGCTTTCTTT.

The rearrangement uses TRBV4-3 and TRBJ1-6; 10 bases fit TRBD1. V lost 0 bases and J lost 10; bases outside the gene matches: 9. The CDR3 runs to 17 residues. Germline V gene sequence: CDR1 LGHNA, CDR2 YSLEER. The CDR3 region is CASSQDLRGQGYSPLHF. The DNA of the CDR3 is TGCGCCAGCAGCCAAGATTTGAGGGGACAGGGGTACTCACCCCTCCACTTT.

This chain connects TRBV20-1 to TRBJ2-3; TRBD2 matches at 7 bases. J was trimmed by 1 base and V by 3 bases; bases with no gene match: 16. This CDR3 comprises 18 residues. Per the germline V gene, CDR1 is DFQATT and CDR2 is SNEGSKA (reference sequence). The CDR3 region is CSASPPLGGIWGTDTQYF. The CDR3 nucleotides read TGCAGTGCTAGCCCCCCCCTGGGGGGGATATGGGGCACAGATACGCAGTATTTT.

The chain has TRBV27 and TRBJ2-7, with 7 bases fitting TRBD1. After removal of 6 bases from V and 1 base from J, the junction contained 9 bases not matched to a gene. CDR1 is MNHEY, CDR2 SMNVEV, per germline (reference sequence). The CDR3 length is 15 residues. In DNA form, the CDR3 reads TGTGCCAGCAGCCTCCGGGACAGCCGTTCCTACGAGCAGTACTTC. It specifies CASSLRDSRSYEQYF.

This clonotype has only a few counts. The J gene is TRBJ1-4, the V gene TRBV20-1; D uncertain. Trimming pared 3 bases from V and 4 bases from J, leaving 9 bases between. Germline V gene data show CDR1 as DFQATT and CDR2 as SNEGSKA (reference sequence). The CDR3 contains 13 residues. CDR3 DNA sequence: TGCAGTGCTAGGGACGGCCGTAATGAAAAACTGTTTTTT. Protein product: CSARDGRNEKLFF.

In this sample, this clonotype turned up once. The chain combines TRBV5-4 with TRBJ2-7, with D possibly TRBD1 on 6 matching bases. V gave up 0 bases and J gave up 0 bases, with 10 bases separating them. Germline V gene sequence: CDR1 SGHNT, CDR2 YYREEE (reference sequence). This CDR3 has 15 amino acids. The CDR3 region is CASSLVQGGSYEQYF. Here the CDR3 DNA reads TGTGCCAGCAGCTTGGTACAGGGCGGCTCCTACGAGCAGTACTTC.

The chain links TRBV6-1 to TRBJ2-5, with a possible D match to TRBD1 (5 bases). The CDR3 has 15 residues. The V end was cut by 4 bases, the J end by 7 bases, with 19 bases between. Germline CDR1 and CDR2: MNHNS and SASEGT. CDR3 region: CASSGASRVVVTQYF. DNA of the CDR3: TGTGCCAGCAGTGGAGCCTCCAGGGTGGTGGTGACCCAGTACTTC.

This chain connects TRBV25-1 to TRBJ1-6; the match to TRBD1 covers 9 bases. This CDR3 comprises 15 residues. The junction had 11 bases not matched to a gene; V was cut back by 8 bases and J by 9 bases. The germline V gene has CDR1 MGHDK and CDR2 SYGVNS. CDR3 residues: CASGVGDRDSSPLHF. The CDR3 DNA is TGTGCCAGCGGGGTAGGGGACAGGGACTCTTCACCCCTCCACTTT.

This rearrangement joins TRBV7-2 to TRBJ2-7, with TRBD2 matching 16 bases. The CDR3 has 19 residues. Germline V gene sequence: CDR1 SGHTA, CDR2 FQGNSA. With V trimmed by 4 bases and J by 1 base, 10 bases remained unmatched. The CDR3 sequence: CASSSLVGTSGGASYEQYF. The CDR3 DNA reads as TGTGCCAGCAGCTCGCTGGTTGGGACTAGCGGGGGGGCATCCTACGAGCAGTACTTC.

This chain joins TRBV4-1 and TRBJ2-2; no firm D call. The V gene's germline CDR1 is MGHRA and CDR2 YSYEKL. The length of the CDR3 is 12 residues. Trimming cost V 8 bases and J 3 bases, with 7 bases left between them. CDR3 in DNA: TGCGCCAGCGGTGCCTACACCGGGGAGCTGTTTTTT. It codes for CASGAYTGELFF.

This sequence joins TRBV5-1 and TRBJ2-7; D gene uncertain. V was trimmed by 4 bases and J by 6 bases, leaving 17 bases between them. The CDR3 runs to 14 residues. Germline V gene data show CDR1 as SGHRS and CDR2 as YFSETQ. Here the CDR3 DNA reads TGCGCCAGCAGCAGGACGTCCCCACCGGGCGAGCAGTACTTC. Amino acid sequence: CASSRTSPPGEQYF.

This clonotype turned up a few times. This CDR3 reads CASTSGGAHTDTQYF. The CDR3 DNA follows: TGTGCCAGCACCTCCGGGGGCGCGCATACAGATACGCAGTATTTT. The chain joins TRBV6-1 to TRBJ2-3; D tentatively fits TRBD1 or TRBD2 (6 bases each). There are 15 residues in the CDR3. Germline values: CDR1 MNHNS, CDR2 SASEGT. V dropped 7 bases and J dropped 3 bases, with 17 bases sitting between them.

CDR3 nucleotide sequence: TGTGCCAGCTCACCTAACCTCTACGACAGGGGGCGTAACACCGGGGAGCTGTTTTTT. It translates to CASSPNLYDRGRNTGELFF. The chain couples TRBV18 to TRBJ2-2; TRBD1 aligns across 10 bases. This CDR3 is 19 amino acids long. Per the germline V gene, CDR1 is KGHSH and CDR2 is LQKENI. V lost 3 bases, J lost 2 bases, and 12 bases stayed unmatched.

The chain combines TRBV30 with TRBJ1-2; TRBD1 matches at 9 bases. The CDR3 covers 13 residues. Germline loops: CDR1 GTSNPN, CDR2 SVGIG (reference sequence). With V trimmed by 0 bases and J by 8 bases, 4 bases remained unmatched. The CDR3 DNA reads TGTGCCTGGAGTGTACGACAGGGGGGCGGCTACACCTTC. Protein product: CAWSVRQGGGYTF.

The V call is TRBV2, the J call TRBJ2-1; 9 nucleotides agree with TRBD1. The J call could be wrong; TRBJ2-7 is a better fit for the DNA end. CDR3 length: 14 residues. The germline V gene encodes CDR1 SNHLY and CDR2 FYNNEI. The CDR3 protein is CASRRQGGNYEQYF. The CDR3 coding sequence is TGTGCCAGCAGAAGACAGGGGGGAAACTACGAGCAGTACTTC.